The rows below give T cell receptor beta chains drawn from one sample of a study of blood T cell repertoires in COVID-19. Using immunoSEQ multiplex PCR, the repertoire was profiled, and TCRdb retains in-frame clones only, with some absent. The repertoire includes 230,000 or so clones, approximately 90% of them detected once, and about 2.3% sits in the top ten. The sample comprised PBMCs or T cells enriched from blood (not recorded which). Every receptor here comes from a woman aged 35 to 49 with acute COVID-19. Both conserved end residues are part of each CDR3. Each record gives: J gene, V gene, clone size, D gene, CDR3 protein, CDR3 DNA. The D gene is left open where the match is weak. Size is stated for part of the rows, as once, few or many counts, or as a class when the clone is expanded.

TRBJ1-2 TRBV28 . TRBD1 CASSVRDRGVGGYTF TGTGCCAGCAGTGTACGGGACAGGGGTGTCGGTGGCTACACCTTC
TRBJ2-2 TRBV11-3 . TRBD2 CASSPRTRNTGELFF TGTGCCAGCAGCCCCCGGACTAGGAACACCGGGGAGCTGTTTTTT
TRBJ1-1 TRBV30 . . CAWSRGGGTEAFF TGTGCCTGGTCCCGGGGGGGAGGCACTGAAGCTTTCTTT
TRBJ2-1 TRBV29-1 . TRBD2 CSVATSGGVTYNEQFF TGCAGCGTTGCGACTAGCGGGGGGGTAACCTACAATGAGCAGTTCTTC
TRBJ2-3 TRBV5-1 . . CASHVSAGPDTQYF TGCGCCAGTCATGTGTCAGCAGGGCCAGATACGCAGTATTTT
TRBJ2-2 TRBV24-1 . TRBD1 CATSSYRGGTGELFF TGTGCCACCAGTTCCTACAGGGGCGGCACCGGGGAGCTGTTTTTT
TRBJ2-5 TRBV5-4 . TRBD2 CASSTTSGGIETQYF TGTGCCAGCAGCACCACTAGCGGGGGGATAGAGACCCAGTACTTC
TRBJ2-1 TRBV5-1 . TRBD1 CASTSSGTGTYNEQFF TGCGCCAGCACCTCATCCGGGACAGGGACCTACAATGAGCAGTTCTTC
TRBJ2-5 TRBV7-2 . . CASSLAWRQETQYF TGTGCCAGCAGCTTAGCGTGGAGACAAGAGACCCAGTACTTC
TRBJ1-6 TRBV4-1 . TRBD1 CASSQEPGTGESPLHF TGCGCCAGCAGCCAGGAACCGGGGACAGGGGAGTCACCCCTCCACTTT
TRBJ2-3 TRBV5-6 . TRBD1 CASSWDRDTQYF TGTGCCAGCAGCTGGGACAGGGATACGCAGTATTTT
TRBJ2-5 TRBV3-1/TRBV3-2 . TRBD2 CASSQAPSGWAQYF TGTGCCAGCAGCCAAGCCCCTAGCGGGTGGGCCCAGTACTTC
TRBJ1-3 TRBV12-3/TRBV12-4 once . CASTLRGSDTIYF TGTGCCAGCACTCTTCGGGGTTCAGACACCATATATTTT
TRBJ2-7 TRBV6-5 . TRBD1 CATATGISYEQYF TGTGCCACCGCGACAGGGATTAGTTACGAGCAGTACTTC
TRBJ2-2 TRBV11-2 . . CASSLGLQGTGELFF TGTGCCAGCAGCTTAGGGTTACAGGGTACCGGGGAGCTGTTTTTT
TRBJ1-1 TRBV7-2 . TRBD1 CASSLVGTGLPSEAFF TGTGCCAGCAGCTTAGTTGGGACAGGGTTGCCGTCTGAAGCTTTCTTT
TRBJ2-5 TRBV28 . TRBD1 CATTSGGVETQYF TGTGCCACCACCTCAGGGGGCGTGGAGACCCAGTACTTC
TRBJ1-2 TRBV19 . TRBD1 CASSIRGQGAIGGYTF TGTGCCAGTAGTATTCGGGGACAGGGGGCGATAGGAGGCTACACCTTC
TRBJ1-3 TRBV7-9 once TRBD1 CASSNARQGAPGNTIYF TGTGCCAGCAGCAATGCCAGACAGGGGGCGCCTGGAAACACCATATATTTT
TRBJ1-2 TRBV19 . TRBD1 CASSIDRGGYGYTF TGTGCCAGTAGTATCGACAGGGGAGGCTATGGCTACACCTTC
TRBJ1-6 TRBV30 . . CAWTPGSSDSPLHF TGTGCCTGGACCCCGGGGTCCTCGGATTCACCCCTCCACTTT
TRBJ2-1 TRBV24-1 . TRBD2 CATSDPSGSSYNEQFF TGTGCCACCAGTGACCCTAGCGGAAGCTCCTACAATGAGCAGTTCTTC
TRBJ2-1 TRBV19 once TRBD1 CASSIRGQGAIRSYNEQFF TGTGCCAGTAGTATACGCGGACAGGGGGCTATAAGGTCCTACAATGAGCAGTTCTTC
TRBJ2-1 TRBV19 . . CASSREGLSSYNEQFF TGTGCCAGTAGTAGAGAGGGGCTGAGCTCCTACAATGAGCAGTTCTTC
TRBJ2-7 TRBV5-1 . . CASSLGGKSSYEQYF TGCGCCAGCAGCTTGGGGGGCAAAAGCTCCTACGAGCAGTACTTC
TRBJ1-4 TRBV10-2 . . CASSEGRRQKSINEKLFF TGCGCCAGCAGTGAAGGTCGTAGACAGAAATCTATTAATGAAAAACTGTTTTTT
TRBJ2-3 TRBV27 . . CASSTQGSTDTQYF TGTGCCAGCAGTACACAGGGTAGCACAGATACGCAGTATTTT
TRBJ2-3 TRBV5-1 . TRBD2 CASSASGSREDTQYF TGCGCCAGCAGCGCTAGCGGGAGTCGTGAAGATACGCAGTATTTT
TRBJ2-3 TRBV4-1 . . CASSQAVTDTQYF TGCGCCAGCAGCCAAGCGGTCACAGATACGCAGTATTTT
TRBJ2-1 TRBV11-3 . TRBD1 CASSPPGTGNNEQFF TGTGCCAGCAGTCCACCGGGGACAGGGAATAATGAGCAGTTCTTC
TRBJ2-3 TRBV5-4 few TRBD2 CASSRLAGGIPDTQYF TGTGCCAGCAGCAGACTAGCGGGAGGGATCCCAGATACGCAGTATTTT
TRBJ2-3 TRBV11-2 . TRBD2 CASSFSGGGTDTQYF TGTGCCAGCAGCTTTAGCGGGGGGGGCACAGATACGCAGTATTTT
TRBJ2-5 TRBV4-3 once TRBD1 CASSQAATGTGETQYF TGCGCCAGCAGCCAAGCTGCTACAGGGACAGGAGAGACCCAGTACTTC
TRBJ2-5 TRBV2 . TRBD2 CASSPAGAPQETQYF TGTGCCAGCAGCCCAGCGGGGGCCCCGCAAGAGACCCAGTACTTC
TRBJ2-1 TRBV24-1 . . CATSGGSEQFF TGTGCCACCAGCGGGGGTAGTGAGCAGTTCTTC
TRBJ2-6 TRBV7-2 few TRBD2 CASSYAGGFSGANVLTF TGTGCCAGCAGCTATGCGGGGGGATTCTCTGGGGCCAACGTCCTGACTTTC
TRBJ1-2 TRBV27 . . CASSRQGTIANYGYTF TGTGCCAGCAGTAGACAAGGGACAATTGCGAACTATGGCTACACCTTC
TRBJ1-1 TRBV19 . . CASNDDYRTEAFF TGTGCCAGTAACGACGACTATAGAACTGAAGCTTTCTTT
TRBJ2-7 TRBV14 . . CASSLDILSYEQYF TGTGCCAGCAGCCTGGACATCCTTTCCTACGAGCAGTACTTC